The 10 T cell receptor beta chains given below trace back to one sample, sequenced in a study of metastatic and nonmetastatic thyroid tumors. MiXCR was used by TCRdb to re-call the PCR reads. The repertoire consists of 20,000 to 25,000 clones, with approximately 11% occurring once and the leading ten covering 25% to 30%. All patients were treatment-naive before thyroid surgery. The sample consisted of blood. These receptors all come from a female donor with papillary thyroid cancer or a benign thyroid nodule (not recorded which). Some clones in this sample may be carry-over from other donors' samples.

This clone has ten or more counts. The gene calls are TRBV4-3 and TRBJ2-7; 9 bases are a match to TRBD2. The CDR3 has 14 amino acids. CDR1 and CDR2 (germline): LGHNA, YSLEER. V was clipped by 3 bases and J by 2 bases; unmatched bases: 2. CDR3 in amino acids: CASSHRTSAYEQYF. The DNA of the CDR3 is TGCGCCAGCAGCCACCGGACTAGCGCCTACGAGCAGTACTTC.

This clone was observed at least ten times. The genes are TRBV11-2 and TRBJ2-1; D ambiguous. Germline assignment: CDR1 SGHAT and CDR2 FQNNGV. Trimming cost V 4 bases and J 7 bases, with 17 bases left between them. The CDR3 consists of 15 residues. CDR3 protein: CASSSSVKIWNEQFF. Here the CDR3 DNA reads TGTGCCAGCAGCTCCTCGGTCAAGATTTGGAATGAGCAGTTCTTC.

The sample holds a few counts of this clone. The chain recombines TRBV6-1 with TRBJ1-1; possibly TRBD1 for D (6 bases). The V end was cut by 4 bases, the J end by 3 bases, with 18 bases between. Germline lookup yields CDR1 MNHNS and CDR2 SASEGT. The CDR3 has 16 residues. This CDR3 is CASSALTGPKYTEAFF. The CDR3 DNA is TGTGCCAGCAGTGCATTGACAGGTCCTAAGTACACTGAAGCTTTCTTT.

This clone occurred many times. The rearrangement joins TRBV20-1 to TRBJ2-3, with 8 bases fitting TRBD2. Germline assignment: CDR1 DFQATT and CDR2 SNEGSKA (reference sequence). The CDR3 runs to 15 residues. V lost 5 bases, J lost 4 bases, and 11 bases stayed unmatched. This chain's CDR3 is CSAPTVAGNPDTQYF. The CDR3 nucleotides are TGCAGTGCTCCTACCGTAGCGGGAAACCCAGATACGCAGTATTTT.

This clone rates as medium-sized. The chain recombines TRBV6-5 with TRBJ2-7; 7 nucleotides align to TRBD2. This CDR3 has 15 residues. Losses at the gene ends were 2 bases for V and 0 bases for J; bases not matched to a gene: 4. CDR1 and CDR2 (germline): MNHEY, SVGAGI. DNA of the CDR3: TGTGCCAGCAGTTACGGACTAGGGAGCTCCTACGAGCAGTACTTC. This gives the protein CASSYGLGSSYEQYF.

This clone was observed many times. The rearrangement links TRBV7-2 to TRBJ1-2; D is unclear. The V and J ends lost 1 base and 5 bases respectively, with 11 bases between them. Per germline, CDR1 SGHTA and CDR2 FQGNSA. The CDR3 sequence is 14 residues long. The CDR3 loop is CASSLGGRSYGYTF. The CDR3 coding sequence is TGTGCCAGCAGCTTAGGTGGGAGGTCGTATGGCTACACCTTC.

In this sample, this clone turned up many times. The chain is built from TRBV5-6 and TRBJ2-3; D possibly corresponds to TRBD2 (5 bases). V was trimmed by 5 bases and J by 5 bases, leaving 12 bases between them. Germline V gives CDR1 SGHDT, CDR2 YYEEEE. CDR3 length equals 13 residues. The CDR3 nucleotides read TGTGCCAGCAGAGTACTAGGAGTAGATACGCAGTATTTT. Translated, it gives CASRVLGVDTQYF.

This CDR3 is CASRPQENTEAFF. The CDR3 coding sequence is TGTGCCAGCAGGCCTCAGGAGAACACTGAAGCTTTCTTT. V is TRBV28 and J is TRBJ1-1; D is undetermined. V was pared by 6 bases and J by 1 base, with 9 bases between. CDR3 length: 13 residues. Germline CDR1 is MDHEN and CDR2 is SYDVKM.

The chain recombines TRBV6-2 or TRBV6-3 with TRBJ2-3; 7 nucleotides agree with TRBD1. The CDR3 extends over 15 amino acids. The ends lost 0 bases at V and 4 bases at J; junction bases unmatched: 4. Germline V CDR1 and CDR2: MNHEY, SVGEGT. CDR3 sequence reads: CASSYSIGTADTQYF. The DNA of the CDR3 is TGTGCCAGCAGTTACTCTATCGGGACAGCAGATACGCAGTATTTT.

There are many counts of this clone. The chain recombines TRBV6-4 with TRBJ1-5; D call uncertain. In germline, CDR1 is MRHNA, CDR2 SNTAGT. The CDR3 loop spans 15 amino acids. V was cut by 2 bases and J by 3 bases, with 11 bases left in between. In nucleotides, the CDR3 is TGTGCCAGCAGTGACAGGGAGTTTTACAATCAGCCCCAGCATTTT. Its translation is CASSDREFYNQPQHF.